The present entry profiles one TCR beta chain with its context. Which antigen it targets is not known. Base-call qualities are not available, and no considerably larger clone is one nucleotide away. Each collaborating institution followed its own protocols to collect whole blood in K2EDTA tubes. Collaborator samples were shipped for TCRbeta analysis as frozen whole blood, isolated PBMCs, or DNA extracted from either sample type. TCRbeta CDR3 regions were amplified from genomic DNA using the immunoSEQ Assay, a bias-controlled multiplex PCR. The source study handled its data this way. Within the assay, amplification of reference gene primers was used to estimate how many nucleated cells each sample contained. To quantify the absolute abundance of each unique TCRbeta CDR3 rearrangement, sequence reads were collapsed and filtered. Productive Simpson clonality was computed per sample as the square root of Simpson's diversity index over productive rearrangements. This is the immuneACCESS table as TCRdb keeps it, with only in-frame sequences that have V and J called. A part of the clones is gone; compared with another copy, unresolved V genes explain less than half, and the rest is unexplained. The V and J calls and clone size were taken over from that table, and D and trimming were inferred from the DNA. The table for this sample lists 75,000 or so clones; nearly 90% of them were counted only once. The top ten constitute 6% to 8.5% of the sample.

V loses 5 bases of germline sequence and J loses 5 bases, and the interval between the two ends is 18 bases. The CDR3 holds 15 amino acids from the cysteine to the phenylalanine. Of all the DNA, just the CDR3 is kept, 45 bases in frame from base 1. CDR1 and CDR2, looked up from the germline V gene, are SGHTA and FQGNSA. The data stem from a study of blood T cell repertoires in COVID-19 (dated by TCRdb to 2019 to 2021). Looking at the study overall: Samples from collaborators originated in the United States, Italy and Spain and spanned both the acute and convalescent phases of COVID-19. The prospective study material was composed of cDNA or gDNA derived from T cells, B-cell-depleted T cells, or PBMCs. Subjects who had been exposed to COVID-19, were actively infected with it, or had recovered from it provided the deeply sampled blood TCRbeta repertoires that made up the dataset. The repertoires were made available in a free public database intended to serve as a resource for research on the immune response to SARS-CoV-2. Samples were obtained from the ongoing ImmuneRACE study (first 160 participants) and from 1,254 subjects provided by 6 global collaborators. Nearly every sample came with metadata listing a de-identified subject ID, COVID-19 status, age in years and sex. Where available, HLA class I and class II types were taken from metadata supplied by the sample provider and were not determined by assay-based typing.

Here is what the overall study found, with its caveats: The quantity of clinical and demographic metadata differed by source and by participant and was supplied without curation.

The sample comprised peripheral blood. The clonotype originates from a man aged 65 to 79 with acute or convalescent COVID-19. This chain joins TRBV7-2 to TRBJ1-1, with TRBD1 as a weak D call on 5 bases. For the CDR3, the sequence is CASSTRGGGRTEAFF. The nucleotide sequence reads TGTGCCAGCAGCACGCGGGGCGGGGGAAGGACTGAAGCTTTCTTT. The full variable domain, with segments outside the CDR3 supplied by the reference TRBV7-2 and TRBJ1-1 proteins, appears as GAGVSQSPSNKVTEKGKDVELRCDPISGHTALYWYRQSLGQGLEFLIYFQGNSAPDKSGLPSDRFSAERTGGSVSTLTIQRTQQEDSAVYLCASSTRGGGRTEAFFGQGTRLTVV.